At least ten counts were recorded for the clone carrying this TCR beta chain. The antigen is undetermined. This sample was taken from a study of T cell repertoires in cytomegalovirus infection. Turning to the study itself: CMV infection plus the matching HLA type was flagged by public TCR beta signatures.

TCRdb passed the reads through MiXCR, listing each CDR3 protein once. The sample shows approximately 120,000 distinct CDR3 sequences, roughly 30% of them seen only once. Study-wide findings and caveats: HLA-C-restricted CMV clonotypes gave the most frequent clonotype in two of eight donors.

CDR1 SGHVS and CDR2 FNYEAQ come from the germline V gene. V was cut by 5 bases and J by 5 bases, with 16 bases left in between. CDR3 size: 14 residues. This receptor was obtained from a human donor in good health (CMV status not recorded). Some clones in this sample may be carry-over from other donors' samples. Specimen: CD8+ T cells from cultured PBMCs, collected from culture after CMV antigen stimulation. This chain connects TRBV7-6 to TRBJ2-7; D ambiguous. Written as DNA, the CDR3 is TGTGCCAGCAGCCCAGGCTCGGTTCCCCACGAGCAGTACTTC. It codes for CASSPGSVPHEQYF.